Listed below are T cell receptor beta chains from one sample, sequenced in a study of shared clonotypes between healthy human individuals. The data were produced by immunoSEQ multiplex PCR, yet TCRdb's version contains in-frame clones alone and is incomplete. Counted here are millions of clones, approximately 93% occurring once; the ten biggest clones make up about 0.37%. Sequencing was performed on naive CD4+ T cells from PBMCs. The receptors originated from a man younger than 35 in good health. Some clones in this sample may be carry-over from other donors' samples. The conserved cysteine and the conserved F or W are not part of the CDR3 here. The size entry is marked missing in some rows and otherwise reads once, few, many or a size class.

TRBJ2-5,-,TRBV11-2,ASSRVVETQY
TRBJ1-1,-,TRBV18,ASSPTVLGIGATEAF
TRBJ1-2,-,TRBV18,ASSPRVNGYT
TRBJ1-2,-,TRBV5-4,ASSTGQEVYGYT
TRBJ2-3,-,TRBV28,AISTSGRTDTQY
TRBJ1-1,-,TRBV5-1,ASTETHLNTEAF
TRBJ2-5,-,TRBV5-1,ASSLGRAWETQY
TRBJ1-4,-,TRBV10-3,ATQGQTNEKLF
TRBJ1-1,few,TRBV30,AWSKSGGQRNTEAF
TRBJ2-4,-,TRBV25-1,ASSKTTPGQQNIQY
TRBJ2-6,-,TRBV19,ASSISSGANVLT
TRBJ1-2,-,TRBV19,ASSIGSLGASNYGYT
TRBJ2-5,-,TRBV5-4,ASSSGLAGLLETQY
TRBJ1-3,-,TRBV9,ASSPTLGNTIY
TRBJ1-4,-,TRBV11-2,ASSLVGVSGREKLF
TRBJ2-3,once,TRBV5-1,ASSPTGAGGPSDTQY
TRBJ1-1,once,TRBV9,ASSSPGQGSLAF
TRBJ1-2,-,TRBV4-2,ASSHLGDGYT
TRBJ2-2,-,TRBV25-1,ASSLASGRAHTGELF
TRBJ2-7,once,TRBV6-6,ASSPTGDEQY
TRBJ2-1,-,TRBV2,ASMVRGYNEQF
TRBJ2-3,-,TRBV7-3,ASSLSPGSNTQY
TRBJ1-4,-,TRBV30,AWSVPGAEKLF